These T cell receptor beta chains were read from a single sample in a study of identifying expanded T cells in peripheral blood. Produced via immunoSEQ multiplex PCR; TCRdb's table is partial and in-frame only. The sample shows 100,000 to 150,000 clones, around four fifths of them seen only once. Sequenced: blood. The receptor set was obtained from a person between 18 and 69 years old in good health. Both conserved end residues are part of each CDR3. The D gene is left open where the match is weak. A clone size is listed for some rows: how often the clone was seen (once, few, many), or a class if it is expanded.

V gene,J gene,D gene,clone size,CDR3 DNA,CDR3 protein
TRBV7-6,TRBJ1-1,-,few,TGTGCCAGCAGCTCTCAGTCCAGCACTGAAGCTTTCTTT,CASSSQSSTEAFF
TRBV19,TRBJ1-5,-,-,TGTGCCGCATCCGCCGGCCCAAACGCTGGCAATCAGCCCCAGCATTTT,CAASAGPNAGNQPQHF
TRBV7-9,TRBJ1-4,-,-,TGTGCCAGCAGCCCCGGAATGGGAGCTGCTAATGAAAAACTGTTTTTT,CASSPGMGAANEKLFF
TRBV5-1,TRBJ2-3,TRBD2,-,TGCGCCAGCAGCCCAACGACTAGCGGGGATACGCAGTATTTT,CASSPTTSGDTQYF
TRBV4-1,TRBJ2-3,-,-,TGCGCCAGCAGCCAAGATGGAGGGACTTTCGGGGGAGATACGCAGTATTTT,CASSQDGGTFGGDTQYF
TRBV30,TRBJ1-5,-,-,TGTGCCTGGACAGGACAGCCCAATCAGCCCCAGCATTTT,CAWTGQPNQPQHF
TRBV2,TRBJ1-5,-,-,TGTGCCAGCAGTGTATACAGAGACAATCAGCCCCAGCATTTT,CASSVYRDNQPQHF
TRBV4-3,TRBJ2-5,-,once,TGCGCCAGCAGCAAAAAGGGGGGTGAGCAAGAGACCCAGTACTTC,CASSKKGGEQETQYF
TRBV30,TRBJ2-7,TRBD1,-,TGTGCCTGCCTCCGACAGGGAACCACCTACGAGCAGTACTTC,CACLRQGTTYEQYF
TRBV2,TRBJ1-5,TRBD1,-,TGTGCCAGCAGGTGGACAGGACCCAATCAGCCCCAGCATTTT,CASRWTGPNQPQHF
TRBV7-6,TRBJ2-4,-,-,TGTGCCAGTTCCCGGGACCCCGGGACAAACATTCAGTACTTC,CASSRDPGTNIQYF
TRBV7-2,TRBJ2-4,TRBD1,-,TGTGCCAGCAGCTTACGGGACAGGGAAGGCATTCAGTACTTC,CASSLRDREGIQYF
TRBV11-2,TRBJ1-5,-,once,TGTGCCAGCAGCTTTGGACTCAGAGGGCCCCAGCATTTT,CASSFGLRGPQHF
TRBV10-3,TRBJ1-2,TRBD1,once,TGTGCCATCAGATTGACAGGGGACGGCTATGGCTACACCTTC,CAIRLTGDGYGYTF
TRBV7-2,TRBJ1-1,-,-,TGTGCCAGCAGTATAGACTTCCTGAACACTGAAGCTTTCTTT,CASSIDFLNTEAFF
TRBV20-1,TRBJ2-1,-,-,TGCAGTGCTAGTATTTATGAGCAGTTCTTC,CSASIYEQFF
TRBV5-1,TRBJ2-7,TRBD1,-,TGCGCCAGCAGCCTGGATGGACAGGCCTCCCGCGAGCAGTACTTC,CASSLDGQASREQYF
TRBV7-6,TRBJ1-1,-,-,TGTGCCAGCAGCTCCTCGGCTGGGGACACTGAAGCTTTCTTT,CASSSSAGDTEAFF
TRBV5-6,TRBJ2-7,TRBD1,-,TGTGCCAGCAGCTTCATTAGTGGACCCGGGACAGGGGCCTACGAGCAGTACTTC,CASSFISGPGTGAYEQYF
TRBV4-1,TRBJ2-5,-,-,TGCGCCAGCAGCCAGTTTGTTGCAGAGACCCAGTACTTC,CASSQFVAETQYF
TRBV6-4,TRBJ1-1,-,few,TGTGCCAGCAGTGACACGGGGGTAACTGAAGCTTTCTTT,CASSDTGVTEAFF
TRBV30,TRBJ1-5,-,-,TGTGCCTGGAGTGTACGGGGGAATCAGCCCCAGCATTTT,CAWSVRGNQPQHF
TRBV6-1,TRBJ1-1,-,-,TGTGCCAGCAGTGAAGCCTGGGGGGGGACTGAAGCTTTCTTT,CASSEAWGGTEAFF
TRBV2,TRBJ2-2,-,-,TGTGCCAGCAGCCACTCGGAGGGGTACACCGGGGAGCTGTTTTTT,CASSHSEGYTGELFF
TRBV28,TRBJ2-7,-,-,TGTGCCAGCAGTTCCCAGAGAGGGCAGGGAAACTACGAGCAGTACTTC,CASSSQRGQGNYEQYF
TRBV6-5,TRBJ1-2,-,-,TGTGCCAGCGGCCGGCGAACGAAGAGGGATGGCTACACCTTC,CASGRRTKRDGYTF
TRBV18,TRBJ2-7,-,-,TGTGCCAGCTCACCGTCACAGGGAGACGAGCAGTACTTC,CASSPSQGDEQYF
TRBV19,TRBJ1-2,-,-,TGTGCCAGTAGTAAGCAGGGCAACTATGGCTACACCTTC,CASSKQGNYGYTF
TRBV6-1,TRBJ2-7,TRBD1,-,TGTGCCAGCAGTTCTACCGGGACAGGGAGTTACGAGCAGTACTTC,CASSSTGTGSYEQYF
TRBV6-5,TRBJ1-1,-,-,TGTGCCAGCAGTTACTTGGACGGAAACACTGAAGCTTTCTTT,CASSYLDGNTEAFF
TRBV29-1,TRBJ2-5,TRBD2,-,TGCAGCGTGAGGGGTGGGGAGGGCGGATGGGAGACCCAGTACTTC,CSVRGGEGGWETQYF
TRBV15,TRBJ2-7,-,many,TGTGCCACCAGCAGCGGAAGGCGGGTTGAGCAGTACTTC,CATSSGRRVEQYF
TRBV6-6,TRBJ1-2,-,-,TGTGCCAGCAGCCTCAAACTCCTATCGCACTATGGCTACACCTTC,CASSLKLLSHYGYTF
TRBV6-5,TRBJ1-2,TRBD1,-,TGTGCCAGCAGCCGCGACAGGGGACGGGAGGGCTACACCTTC,CASSRDRGREGYTF
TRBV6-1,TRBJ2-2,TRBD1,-,TGTGCCAGCAGTCGGGACAGAGGGACCGGGGAGCTGTTTTTT,CASSRDRGTGELFF
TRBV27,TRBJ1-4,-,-,TGTGCCAGCAGGAGCCCAACCAGAAATGAAAAACTGTTTTTT,CASRSPTRNEKLFF
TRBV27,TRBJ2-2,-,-,TGTGCCAGCTCTCGGGGCACCGGGGAGCTGTTTTTT,CASSRGTGELFF
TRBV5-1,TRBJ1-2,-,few,TGCGCCAGCAGCCCGGACGGGAGATATGGCTACACCTTC,CASSPDGRYGYTF
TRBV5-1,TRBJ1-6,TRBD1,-,TGCGCCAGCAGCTTGTCTCCTAGCAGACCAGGGGGCAATAATTCACCCCTCCACTTT,CASSLSPSRPGGNNSPLHF
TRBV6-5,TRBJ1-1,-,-,TGTGCCAGCAGTCCTAGTCCGGGTCCCACTGAAGCTTTCTTT,CASSPSPGPTEAFF
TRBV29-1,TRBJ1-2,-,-,TGCAGCTCCCTGACCTCACTCTATGGCTACACCTTC,CSSLTSLYGYTF
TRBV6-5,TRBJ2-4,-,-,TGTGCCAGCAGCCCGGGACTCGGAAAAAACATTCAGTACTTC,CASSPGLGKNIQYF
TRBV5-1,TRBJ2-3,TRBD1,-,TGCGCCAGCAGCTTGGGTGGGACAGGGATAGATACGCAGTATTTT,CASSLGGTGIDTQYF
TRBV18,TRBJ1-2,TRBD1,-,TGTGCCAGCTCACCACTCCCGATGACAGGGGGACGCTATGGCTACACCTTC,CASSPLPMTGGRYGYTF
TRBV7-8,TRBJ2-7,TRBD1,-,TGTGCCAGCAGCTTGGGGACAGTCTACGAGCAGTACTTC,CASSLGTVYEQYF
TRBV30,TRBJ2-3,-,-,TGTGCCTGGAGTGACCCCCGGACGATCGGCACAGATACGCAGTATTTT,CAWSDPRTIGTDTQYF
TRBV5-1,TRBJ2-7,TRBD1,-,TGCGCCAGCAGCTCGGGACAGGGGTTCGAGCAGTACTTC,CASSSGQGFEQYF
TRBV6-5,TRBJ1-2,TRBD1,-,TGTGCCAGCAGTTATTTGGGACAGGGGCTCTATGGCTACACCTTC,CASSYLGQGLYGYTF
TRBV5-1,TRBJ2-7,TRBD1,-,TGCGCCAGCAGCTCCGGGACAGGGAGCTCCTACGAGCAGTACTTC,CASSSGTGSSYEQYF
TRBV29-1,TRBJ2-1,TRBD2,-,TGCAGCGTTGAACTCGTAGCGGGGGGGGCGAGCGATGAGCAGTTCTTC,CSVELVAGGASDEQFF